Below are 25 T cell receptor beta chains sequenced from a single sample in a study of blood T cell repertoires in COVID-19. The method was immunoSEQ multiplex PCR; TCRdb's version includes in-frame clones alone and lacks a portion of them. The sample carries roughly 210,000 clones, 80% to 90% recorded once. Sequences were obtained from peripheral blood. The receptors stem from a woman older than 75 with COVID-19, enrolled during active disease.

The V gene is TRBV11-3, the J gene TRBJ1-1, with 8 bases fitting TRBD1. V dropped 1 base and J dropped 10; count of bases not matched to a gene: 11. The CDR3 covers 15 residues. CDR1 and CDR2 from the germline V gene are SGHNT and YENEEA. For the CDR3, the DNA is TGTGCCAGCAGCTTAGGGCCAGGGGGCTCGGGGGTAGCTTTCTTT. It translates to CASSLGPGGSGVAFF. Full variable domain (missing parts from reference TRBV11-3 and TRBJ1-1): EAGVVQSPRYKIIEKKQPVAFWCNPISGHNTLYWYLQNLGQGPELLIRYENEEAVDDSQLPKDRFSAERLKGVDSTLKIQPAELGDSAVYLCASSLGPGGSGVAFFGQGTRLTVV.

The chain employs TRBV19 and TRBJ1-3; D not resolved. The V and J ends lost 10 bases and 0 bases respectively, with 10 bases between them. CDR3 size: 13 residues. Germline V gives CDR1 LNHDA, CDR2 SQIVND (reference sequence). The CDR3 sequence: CATSLGSGNTIYF. In DNA form, the CDR3 reads TGTGCCACCTCACTCGGCTCTGGAAACACCATATATTTT. Together with reference TRBV19 and TRBJ1-3, the CDR3 gives the full variable domain: DGGITQSPKYLFRKEGQNVTLSCEQNLNHDAMYWYRQDPGQGLRLIYYSQIVNDFQKGDIAEGYSVSREKKESFPLTVTSAQKNPTAFYLCATSLGSGNTIYFGEGSWLTVV.

This clone was counted once. V is TRBV6-5 and J is TRBJ1-3, with D unclear. This CDR3 has 14 amino acids. V dropped 6 bases and J dropped 7 bases, with 16 bases sitting between them. Germline lookup yields CDR1 MNHEY and CDR2 SVGAGI. The CDR3 coding sequence is TGTGCCAGCAGGACATTGACCCTACGGAACACCATATATTTT. It codes for CASRTLTLRNTIYF.

The chain is built from TRBV10-3 and TRBJ1-1, with unresolved D. Per germline, CDR1 ENHRY and CDR2 SYGVKD. V lost 8 bases and J lost 5, with 12 bases in between. The CDR3 loop spans 12 amino acids. The CDR3 loop is CAISMRGTEAFF. The CDR3 nucleotides read TGTGCCATCTCGATGCGGGGAACTGAAGCTTTCTTT.

V is TRBV12-3 or TRBV12-4 and J is TRBJ2-3; D not certain. This CDR3 spans 13 amino acids. Between the trimmed V and J ends, which lost 6 bases and 2 bases, there was a span of 9 bases. The CDR3 bases are TGTGCCAGCAGCCAACAGATCACAGATACGCAGTATTTT. Its protein product is CASSQQITDTQYF.

The chain has TRBV5-4 and TRBJ2-7; D is possibly TRBD2 (7 bases). The CDR3 contains 16 residues. Per the germline V gene, CDR1 is SGHNT and CDR2 is YYREEE (reference sequence). With 5 bases removed from V and 5 bases from J, the gap between germline ends came to 23 bases. The CDR3 spells CASSPYRGGRGNEQYF. CDR3 DNA sequence: TGTGCCAGCAGTCCCTATAGGGGGGGCAGAGGAAACGAGCAGTACTTC.

This chain connects TRBV24-1 to TRBJ2-1; D may be TRBD1 (6 bases). The V gene lost 7 bases and the J gene lost 4 bases, with 19 bases spanning the gap. The CDR3 loop spans 16 amino acids. The germline CDR1 and CDR2 sequences are KGHDR and SFDVKD. In DNA, the CDR3 is TGTGCCACCAGCAGCCCCGGGTCCCAGGGGTACAATGAGCAGTTCTTC. It is translated as CATSSPGSQGYNEQFF.

V and J are TRBV30 and TRBJ2-5, with TRBD1 as a possible D gene (6 bases). Trimming removed 1 base from V and 2 bases from J, with 8 bases in between. The CDR3 covers 13 residues. Germline V lookup: CDR1 GTSNPN, CDR2 SVGIG (reference sequence). The CDR3 here is CAWSDGQQETQYF. As DNA, the CDR3 is TGTGCCTGGAGTGATGGACAGCAAGAGACCCAGTACTTC.

The chain uses TRBV5-6 and TRBJ2-5; TRBD2 might be the D (6 bases). Trimming left V 6 bases short and J 5 bases short, with 26 bases between. Per germline, CDR1 SGHDT and CDR2 YYEEEE. This CDR3 comprises 17 residues. The CDR3 protein is CASNRWGGDPQGETQYF. CDR3 nucleotide sequence: TGTGCCAGCAACCGGTGGGGCGGGGACCCCCAAGGGGAGACCCAGTACTTC.

The chain combines TRBV7-3 with TRBJ2-3; D gene ambiguous. CDR1 SGHTA and CDR2 FQGTGA come from the germline V gene. The CDR3 runs 11 residues. V was trimmed by 5 bases and J by 4 bases, leaving 4 bases between them. The CDR3 sequence is CASSQSDTQYF. In DNA form, the CDR3 reads TGTGCCAGCAGCCAATCAGATACGCAGTATTTT.

The chain couples TRBV28 to TRBJ1-3, with a tentative D call TRBD1 (5 bases). Germline V gene lookup returns CDR1 MDHEN and CDR2 SYDVKM. The CDR3 extends over 14 amino acids. The germline V and J ends were trimmed by 4 bases and 7 bases, with 14 bases remaining between them. CDR3 loop: CASSSPRARNTIYF. Here the CDR3 DNA reads TGTGCCAGCAGTTCCCCCAGGGCGCGGAACACCATATATTTT.

This chain uses TRBV12-3 or TRBV12-4 with TRBJ1-2, with 7 bases identical to TRBD1. V lost 5 bases, J lost 1 base, and 1 base stayed unmatched. CDR3 size: 13 residues. The chain's CDR3 is CASSRDSNYGYTF. The CDR3 bases are TGTGCCAGCAGTCGGGACAGTAACTATGGCTACACCTTC.

J is TRBJ1-4 and V is TRBV6-6, with 7 bases aligning to TRBD1. Trimming removed 6 bases from V and 8 bases from J; junction bases left unmatched: 6. Germline CDR1 reads MNHNY; CDR2 reads SVGAGI (reference sequence). The CDR3 runs to 13 residues. As DNA, the CDR3 is TGTGCCAGCAGGGACAGGTTTGCGGAAAAACTGTTTTTT. Its protein is CASRDRFAEKLFF.

The CDR3 protein is CAISRTGAGDTQYF. The CDR3 nucleotides are TGTGCCATCAGTCGGACAGGGGCGGGAGATACGCAGTATTTT. V gene TRBV10-3 combines with J gene TRBJ2-3; TRBD1 matches 9 bases. The length of the CDR3 is 14 residues. From germline, CDR1 is ENHRY and CDR2 SYGVKD. The V segment lost 5 bases and the J segment 5 bases; nucleotides outside the gene matches: 5.

The V gene is TRBV18, the J gene TRBJ2-1; D perhaps matches TRBD1 (6 bases). Per the germline V gene, CDR1 is KGHSH and CDR2 is LQKENI. Trimming cost V 3 bases and J 15 bases, with 12 bases left between them. The CDR3 contains 11 residues. CDR3 bases: TGTGCCAGCTCACCTGGGGGCGTTCTGTTCTTC. Protein product: CASSPGGVLFF.

The V call is TRBV18, the J call TRBJ1-2, with D tentatively TRBD1 (6 bases). CDR1 is KGHSH, CDR2 LQKENI, per germline. The CDR3 loop spans 15 amino acids. Trimming removed 0 bases at V and 5 bases at J, with 13 bases between. CDR3 sequence: CASSPPLDRRYGYTF. CDR3 in DNA: TGTGCCAGCTCACCACCGCTAGACAGGCGTTATGGCTACACCTTC.

In this sample, this clone turned up a few times. This sequence joins TRBV6-5 and TRBJ1-2, with TRBD1 as a possible D gene (6 bases). Per the germline V gene, CDR1 is MNHEY and CDR2 is SVGAGI. CDR3 length equals 13 residues. Between the trimmed V and J ends, which lost 5 bases and 3 bases, there was a span of 10 bases. This chain's CDR3 is CASSPGQYYGYTF. In nucleotides, the CDR3 is TGTGCCAGCAGTCCAGGACAGTACTATGGCTACACCTTC.

V and J are TRBV28 and TRBJ2-7, with 14 bases matching TRBD2. The length of the CDR3 is 15 residues. Germline CDR1 MDHEN, CDR2 SYDVKM. Trimming at V came to 3 bases and at J to 4 bases, leaving 2 bases not matched to a gene. This CDR3 is CASSLGTSGGYEQYF. DNA for the CDR3: TGTGCCAGCAGTTTGGGGACTAGCGGGGGATACGAGCAGTACTTC.

This chain links TRBV6-5 with TRBJ1-3; unclear D gene. Trimming stripped 8 bases from V and 7 bases from J, with 9 bases between. This CDR3 is built from 11 residues. The V gene's germline CDR1 is MNHEY and CDR2 SVGAGI. The CDR3 region is CASGGGNTIYF. The CDR3 DNA reads as TGTGCCAGCGGCGGAGGGAACACCATATATTTT.

The chain recombines TRBV6-2 or TRBV6-3 with TRBJ1-5, with D unclear. V lost 2 bases and J lost 9, with 11 bases in between. The germline V gene encodes CDR1 MNHEY and CDR2 SVGEGT. This CDR3 has 13 residues. The CDR3 protein is CASSYNIRMPQHF. DNA for the CDR3: TGTGCCAGCAGTTACAACATCAGGATGCCCCAGCATTTT.

This clone was counted only a few times. The rearrangement links TRBV18 to TRBJ2-1; possible D gene TRBD2, 5 bases. Germline CDR1 reads KGHSH; CDR2 reads LQKENI. There are 13 residues in the CDR3. V was pared by 6 bases and J by 2 bases, with 8 bases between. The CDR3 is CASSSGTYNEQFF. CDR3 in DNA: TGTGCCAGCTCCTCCGGGACCTACAATGAGCAGTTCTTC.

The genes are TRBV19 and TRBJ1-4, with D possibly matching TRBD1 (5 bases). The CDR3 contains 14 residues. Germline V CDR1 and CDR2: LNHDA, SQIVND (reference sequence). The V end was cut by 6 bases, the J end by 3 bases, with 11 bases between. CDR3 sequence: CASRTTDSNEKLFF. The CDR3 coding sequence is TGTGCCAGTAGGACGACAGACTCTAATGAAAAACTGTTTTTT.

The chain is built from TRBV7-9 and TRBJ1-1; D gene uncertain. CDR1 SEHNR and CDR2 FQNEAQ come from the germline V gene (reference sequence). The CDR3 is 11 amino acids. Between the trimmed V and J ends, which lost 5 bases and 2 bases, there was a span of 3 bases. The CDR3 reads CASSLNTEAFF. The CDR3 DNA sequence: TGTGCCAGCAGCCTTAACACTGAAGCTTTCTTT.

This chain connects TRBV4-2 to TRBJ2-1, with TRBD2 as a possible D gene (7 bases). The CDR3 sequence is 16 residues long. Per germline, CDR1 LGHNA and CDR2 YNFKEQ. Deletions cut 4 bases from V and 7 bases from J, with 20 bases between. The CDR3 is CASSLLGRGGMNEQFF. CDR3 DNA sequence: TGTGCCAGCAGCCTGCTTGGGAGGGGGGGCATGAATGAGCAGTTCTTC.

This clone turned up a few times. Other DNA variants within this sample encode the same CDR3. The gene calls are TRBV19 and TRBJ1-1; unclear D gene. The CDR3 totals 13 residues. Between the trimmed V and J ends, which lost 6 bases and 1 base, there was a span of 9 bases. Per the germline V gene, CDR1 is LNHDA and CDR2 is SQIVND (reference sequence). CDR3 nucleotide sequence: TGTGCCAGTAGCACAGAGGGGAACACTGAAGCTTTCTTT. Its protein is CASSTEGNTEAFF.